This T cell receptor beta chain was sequenced during a study of blood T cell repertoires in COVID-19. Overall study context: Specimens from acute and convalescent COVID-19 originated in the United States, Italy and Spain. In each case, the material was cDNA or gDNA derived from T cells, B-cell-depleted T cells, or PBMCs.

In the authors' methods: Reference gene primer amplification yielded estimated nucleated cell counts. Measured with immunoSEQ multiplex PCR; TCRdb has only the in-frame clones, and not every one. Clone size and V and J calls were adopted from that table, with D and trimming inferred from the DNA. The sample has a few hundred thousand clones, around 85% seen once. The V gene end was trimmed by 4 bases and the J gene end by 3 bases; junction bases not matched to a gene: 11. The CDR3 spans 17 residues. CDR1 SGHNT and CDR2 YENEEA come from the germline V gene. J is TRBJ2-5 and V is TRBV11-3; 10 positions agree with TRBD2. Material for sequencing was peripheral blood. The clonotype comes from a woman between 50 and 59 years old with acute or convalescent COVID-19. CDR3 protein: CASSSLGGLAGEETQYF. CDR3 nucleotides: TGTGCCAGCAGCTCCTTAGGGGGGCTAGCGGGGGAAGAGACCCAGTACTTC.